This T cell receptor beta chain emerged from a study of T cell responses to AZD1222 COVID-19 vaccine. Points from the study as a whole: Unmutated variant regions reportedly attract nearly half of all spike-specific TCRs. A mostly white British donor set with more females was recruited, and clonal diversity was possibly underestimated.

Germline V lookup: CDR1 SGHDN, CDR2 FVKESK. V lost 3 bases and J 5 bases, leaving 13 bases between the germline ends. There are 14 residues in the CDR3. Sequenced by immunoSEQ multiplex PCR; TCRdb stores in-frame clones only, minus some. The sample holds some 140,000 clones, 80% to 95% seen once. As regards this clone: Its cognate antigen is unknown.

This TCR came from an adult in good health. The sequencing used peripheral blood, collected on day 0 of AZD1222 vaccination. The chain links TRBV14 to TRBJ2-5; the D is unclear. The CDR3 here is CASSHPTLRETQYF. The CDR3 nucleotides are TGTGCCAGCAGCCACCCGACCCTTCGGGAGACCCAGTACTTC.